These T cell receptor beta chains were read from a single sample in a study of T cell repertoires in ileal Crohn's disease. Assay: immunoSEQ multiplex PCR; the TCRdb copy retains only in-frame clones and omits some. The profile shows around 2,200 clones, approximately 84% of them singletons. Sequenced: ileal tissue. Receptors were obtained from an adult with Crohn's disease. The CDR3 runs from the conserved cysteine through the conserved F or W. Fields, in order: V gene, D gene, clone size, J gene, CDR3 protein, CDR3 DNA. A D gene is named only where the DNA matches it firmly. Size is omitted from some rows. Given values are once, few, many or a class for expanded clones.

TRBV9	.	.	TRBJ2-1	CASNDRPSYNEQFF	TGTGCCAGCAACGACAGGCCCTCCTACAATGAGCAGTTCTTC
TRBV5-1	.	few	TRBJ1-2	CASSDDVTAVYGYTF	TGCGCCAGCAGCGATGACGTTACAGCGGTCTATGGCTACACCTTC
TRBV29-1	.	.	TRBJ1-1	CSVAPKEGYTEAFF	TGCAGCGTTGCCCCCAAGGAGGGGTACACTGAAGCTTTCTTT
TRBV7-2	.	.	TRBJ1-2	CASSLTPGSARNYGYTF	TGTGCCAGCAGCTTAACCCCCGGCAGCGCCCGTAACTATGGCTACACCTTC
TRBV7-2	TRBD2	once	TRBJ2-3	CASSVTSGAADTQYF	TGTGCCAGCAGCGTAACTAGCGGGGCTGCAGATACGCAGTATTTT
TRBV7-3	.	.	TRBJ2-3	CASSPIGLATDTQYF	TGTGCCAGCAGCCCCATTGGGCTAGCAACAGATACGCAGTATTTT
TRBV7-8	TRBD1	.	TRBJ2-5	CASSLHPGTGEETQYF	TGTGCCAGCAGCCTCCATCCCGGGACAGGGGAAGAGACCCAGTACTTC
TRBV7-2	.	.	TRBJ1-1	CASSLAAGGEAFF	TGTGCCAGCAGCTTAGCGGCGGGAGGTGAAGCTTTCTTT
TRBV19	.	.	TRBJ1-1	CASTYAGDGTEAFF	TGTGCCAGTACCTACGCGGGGGATGGTACTGAAGCTTTCTTT
TRBV9	.	few	TRBJ1-2	CASSVEGPYGYTF	TGTGCCAGCAGCGTAGAGGGGCCCTATGGCTACACCTTC
TRBV30	.	.	TRBJ2-1	CAWMMGLNNEQFF	TGTGCCTGGATGATGGGCTTGAACAATGAGCAGTTCTTC
TRBV6-5	.	.	TRBJ2-5	CASSYGASDQETQYF	TGTGCCAGCAGTTACGGGGCTAGCGACCAAGAGACCCAGTACTTC
TRBV6-5	.	.	TRBJ1-5	CASSRTNDQPQHF	TGTGCCAGCAGTAGGACAAACGATCAGCCCCAGCATTTT
TRBV7-3	.	.	TRBJ2-1	CASSRTREANEQFF	TGTGCCAGCAGCCGAACCCGGGAAGCCAATGAGCAGTTCTTC
TRBV6-1	.	.	TRBJ1-5	CASSPLQGDYQPQHF	TGTGCCAGCAGTCCTCTGCAGGGCGACTATCAGCCCCAGCATTTT
TRBV4-2	TRBD2	.	TRBJ2-7	CASSQLLGTSVAYEQYF	TGTGCCAGCAGCCAACTCCTCGGGACTAGCGTCGCCTACGAGCAGTACTTC
TRBV5-1	.	.	TRBJ1-1	CASSRTTSNTEAFF	TGCGCCAGCAGCCGTACAACCTCGAACACTGAAGCTTTCTTT
TRBV6-5	.	.	TRBJ1-6	CASSPSQYEQGPLHF	TGTGCCAGCAGTCCTAGCCAATACGAACAGGGCCCCCTCCACTTT
TRBV7-9	TRBD1	.	TRBJ2-7	CASSSGQESYEQYF	TGTGCCAGCAGCTCGGGACAGGAGTCCTACGAGCAGTACTTC
TRBV6-1	.	.	TRBJ1-1	CASRDTLNTEAFF	TGTGCCAGCAGAGACACACTGAACACTGAAGCTTTCTTT
TRBV2	TRBD1	.	TRBJ1-5	CASSDQGVSNQPQHF	TGTGCCAGCAGCGACCAGGGGGTAAGCAATCAGCCCCAGCATTTT
TRBV29-1	.	few	TRBJ2-5	CSGYSVPETQYF	TGCAGCGGGTACTCGGTCCCAGAGACCCAGTACTTC
TRBV6-1	.	.	TRBJ1-1	CASLRPDRRNTEAFF	TGTGCCAGCTTACGCCCCGACAGGAGGAACACTGAAGCTTTCTTT
TRBV5-5	TRBD1	few	TRBJ1-5	CASSLEGQTNQPQHF	TGTGCCAGCAGCTTGGAGGGACAGACTAATCAGCCCCAGCATTTT
TRBV12-5	.	.	TRBJ1-2	CASGLDRGYTF	TGTGCTAGTGGTTTGGACAGGGGCTACACCTTC
TRBV4-2	TRBD1	few	TRBJ2-1	CASSQDYQGANEQFF	TGTGCCAGCAGCCAAGATTACCAGGGGGCAAATGAGCAGTTCTTC
TRBV7-2	.	.	TRBJ1-2	CASSLAGEHYGYTF	TGTGCCAGCAGCTTGGCAGGGGAACACTATGGCTACACCTTC
TRBV7-9	TRBD2	once	TRBJ2-5	CAGGGQETQYF	TGTGCCGGGGGGGGCCAAGAGACCCAGTACTTC
TRBV11-3	TRBD1	.	TRBJ1-1	CASSLEGGRTEAFF	TGTGCCAGCAGCTTAGAAGGGGGCCGGACTGAAGCTTTCTTT
TRBV14	.	once	TRBJ2-7	CASSPHPTRPRDEQYF	TGTGCCAGCAGCCCTCACCCGACCAGACCTCGGGACGAGCAGTACTTC
TRBV18	TRBD2	.	TRBJ2-7	CASSPQRGSVRGPYEQYF	TGTGCCAGCTCACCACAACGCGGGAGTGTGCGGGGACCCTACGAGCAGTACTTC
TRBV11-1	TRBD2	.	TRBJ2-3	CASSLEYSGGAADTQYF	TGTGCCAGCAGCTTAGAGTATAGCGGGGGGGCAGCAGATACGCAGTATTTT
TRBV7-9	TRBD1	.	TRBJ1-6	CASSTGEPLHF	TGTGCCAGCAGCACAGGGGAACCCCTCCACTTT
TRBV19	TRBD1	once	TRBJ2-1	CASSMPGGDRGKQFF	TGTGCCAGTAGTATGCCCGGCGGGGACAGGGGAAAGCAGTTCTTC
TRBV7-9	.	once	TRBJ2-3	CASSLIRGRADTQYF	TGTGCCAGCAGCTTAATCAGGGGAAGAGCAGATACGCAGTATTTT
TRBV9	.	.	TRBJ1-2	CASSVGNSFNYGYTF	TGTGCCAGCAGCGTAGGAAACAGCTTTAACTATGGCTACACCTTC
TRBV14	.	.	TRBJ1-3	CASSQLRSGNTIYF	TGTGCCAGCAGCCAACTGAGATCTGGAAACACCATATATTTT
TRBV16	TRBD1	.	TRBJ2-7	CASSQGARDREF	TGTGCCAGCAGCCAAGGAGCCCGGGACAGGGAATTC
TRBV9	TRBD1	.	TRBJ2-2	CASSTGQGAELFF	TGTGCCAGCAGCACCGGACAGGGAGCGGAGCTGTTTTTT
TRBV6-1	TRBD2	.	TRBJ2-5	CASSEAPGGETQYF	TGTGCCAGCAGTGAAGCGCCGGGGGGAGAGACCCAGTACTTC
TRBV5-1	.	.	TRBJ2-7	CASSKGVSYEQYF	TGCGCCAGCAGCAAAGGGGTCTCCTACGAGCAGTACTTC
TRBV5-1	TRBD1	.	TRBJ1-1	CASSLGTGWEAFF	TGCGCCAGCAGCTTGGGGACAGGGTGGGAAGCTTTCTTT
TRBV12-5	.	.	TRBJ1-2	CASGLKADRGAHGYTF	TGTGCTAGTGGTTTGAAAGCGGATCGGGGGGCGCATGGCTACACCTTC
TRBV9	.	.	TRBJ1-3	CASSVGADGNTIYF	TGTGCCAGCAGCGTAGGGGCAGACGGAAACACCATATATTTT
TRBV5-1	TRBD2	.	TRBJ2-2	CASSLTVAGGSGELFF	TGCGCCAGCAGCTTGACGGTAGCGGGGGGTTCCGGGGAGCTGTTTTTT
TRBV11-2	.	.	TRBJ2-3	CASSSGRITDTQYF	TGTGCCAGCAGCTCGGGGAGGATCACAGATACGCAGTATTTT
TRBV7-9	TRBD2	.	TRBJ2-5	CASSLSGGQETQYF	TGTGCCAGCAGCCTTAGCGGGGGGCAAGAGACCCAGTACTTC
TRBV7-6	TRBD1	.	TRBJ2-7	CASTRGQGYEQYF	TGTGCCAGCACCCGGGGACAGGGCTACGAGCAGTACTTC
TRBV6-5	.	.	TRBJ2-7	CATRSVAGSYEQYF	TGTGCCACACGTTCAGTAGCCGGCTCGTACGAGCAGTACTTC
TRBV4-2	.	few	TRBJ1-2	CASSQVGGELDGYTF	TGTGCCAGCAGCCAAGTGGGTGGGGAGCTTGATGGCTACACCTTC
TRBV4-2	.	.	TRBJ1-6	CASSQERRTENSPLHF	TGTGCCAGCAGCCAAGAGCGAAGGACAGAGAATTCACCCCTCCACTTT
TRBV5-4	TRBD1	.	TRBJ1-1	CASSPGQALEAFF	TGTGCCAGCAGCCCTGGACAGGCACTTGAAGCTTTCTTT
TRBV29-1	TRBD1	.	TRBJ1-2	CSVNKQGGGYGYTF	TGCAGCGTGAATAAACAGGGGGGGGGCTATGGCTACACCTTC